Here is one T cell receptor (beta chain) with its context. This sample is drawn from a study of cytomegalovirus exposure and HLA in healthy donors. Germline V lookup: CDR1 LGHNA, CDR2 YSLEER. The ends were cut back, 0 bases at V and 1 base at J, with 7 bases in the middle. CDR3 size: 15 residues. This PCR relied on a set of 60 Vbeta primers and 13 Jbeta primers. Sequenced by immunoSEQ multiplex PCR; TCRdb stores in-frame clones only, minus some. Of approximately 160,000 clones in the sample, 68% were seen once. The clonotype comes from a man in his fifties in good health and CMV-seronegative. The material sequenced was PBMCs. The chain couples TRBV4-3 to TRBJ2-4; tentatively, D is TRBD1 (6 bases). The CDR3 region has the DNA TGCGCCAGCAGCCAAGAGGGGGCCGCCAAAAACATTCAGTACTTC. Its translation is CASSQEGAAKNIQYF.